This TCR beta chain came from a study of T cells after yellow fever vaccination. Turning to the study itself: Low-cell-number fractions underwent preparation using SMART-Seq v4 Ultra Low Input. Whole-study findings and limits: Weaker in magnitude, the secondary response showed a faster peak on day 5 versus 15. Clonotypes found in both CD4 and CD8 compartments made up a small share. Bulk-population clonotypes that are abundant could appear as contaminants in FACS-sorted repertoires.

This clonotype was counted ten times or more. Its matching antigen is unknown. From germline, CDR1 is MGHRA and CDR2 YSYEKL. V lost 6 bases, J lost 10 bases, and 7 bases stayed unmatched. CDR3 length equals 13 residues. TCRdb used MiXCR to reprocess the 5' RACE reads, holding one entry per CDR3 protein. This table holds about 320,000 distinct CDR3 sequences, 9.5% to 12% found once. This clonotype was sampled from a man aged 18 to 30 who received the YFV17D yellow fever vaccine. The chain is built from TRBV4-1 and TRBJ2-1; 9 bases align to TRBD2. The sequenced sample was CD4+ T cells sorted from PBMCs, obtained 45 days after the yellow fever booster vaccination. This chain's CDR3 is CASRGLASGEQFF. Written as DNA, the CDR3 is TGCGCCAGCAGGGGACTAGCATCAGGGGAGCAGTTCTTC.